This TCR beta chain came from a study of shared clonotypes between healthy human individuals. Background on the study: Each donor had three CD4 naive, three CD4 memory, two CD8 naive and one CD8 memory plate. The study's findings and limits: What rarefaction showed was incomplete sorted-subset sequencing despite large depth.

This CDR3 spans 13 amino acids. Trimming removed 3 bases from V and 8 bases from J, with 14 bases in between. CDR1 is SGDLS, CDR2 YYNGEE, per germline. Terminally differentiated effector memory CD45RA+ cells were left out of the naive CD8 fraction, which was CD45RO-negative and positively selected for CCR7. This clone was observed once. Its target is unknown. Researchers ran the assay at a deep level. The protocol was immunoSEQ multiplex PCR, while the TCRdb copy is restricted to in-frame clones and leaves out a portion. The repertoire holds more than 2 million clones, with about 95% as singletons. This TCR was recovered from a young man in good health. The chain joins TRBV9 to TRBJ1-2; the D is unclear. The sequencing input was naive CD8+ T cells sorted from blood. CDR3 residues: CASSAGEMIGYTF. CDR3 nucleotides: TGTGCCAGCAGCGCCGGGGAGATGATCGGCTACACCTTC.